A selection of T cell receptor beta chains follows, all from one sample in a study of T-cell reconstitution after alpha-beta-depleted transplantation in children. TCRdb passed the PCR reads through MiXCR, listing each CDR3 protein once. The table has about 640,000 distinct CDR3 sequences, 13% seen once; the top ten hold around 2.2%. This sample comprised PBMCs, mostly from graft donor cells, obtained 360 days after TCRalphabeta/CD19-depleted stem cell transplant. These receptors were taken from a male patient under 18 who had a stem cell transplant for acute myeloid leukemia, so the T cells may come from the graft donor. The CDR3 runs from the conserved cysteine through the conserved F or W. D genes are given only for firm matches. The size entry is marked missing in some rows and otherwise reads once, few, many or a size class.

V	J	D	size	DNA	CDR3
TRBV6-1	TRBJ2-6	TRBD1	NA	TGTGCCAGCAGTGCGCCAGGGGGTTTTTCTGGGGCCAACGTCCTGACTTTC	CASSAPGGFSGANVLTF
TRBV24-1	TRBJ2-1	TRBD2	many	TGTGCCACCAGTGACCCTTTGCGGGAGGGGGCCTACAATGAGCAGTTCTTC	CATSDPLREGAYNEQFF
TRBV25-1	TRBJ2-2	NA	NA	TGTGCCAGCGCACTAGTAAACACCGGGGAGCTGTTTTTT	CASALVNTGELFF
TRBV9	TRBJ2-5	TRBD2	few	TGTGCCAGCAGCGTCGGGACTAGCGGGAGAAGGCAAGAGACCCAGTACTTC	CASSVGTSGRRQETQYF
TRBV27	TRBJ2-1	NA	few	TGTGCCAGCAGTTCTCAGGGGGAGGGCCCCGAGCAGTTCTTC	CASSSQGEGPEQFF
TRBV28	TRBJ2-1	TRBD1	many	TGTGCCAGCAGTGGGGACAGTAGCAATGAGCAGTTCTTC	CASSGDSSNEQFF
TRBV9	TRBJ2-1	TRBD2	NA	TGTGCCAGCAGCGGACTGGGACTAGCGGGGTACAATGAGCAGTTCTTC	CASSGLGLAGYNEQFF
TRBV4-3	TRBJ2-5	NA	NA	TGCGCCAGCAGCCAAGATCAGCTAAGTCAGTACCAAGAGACCCAGTACTTC	CASSQDQLSQYQETQYF
TRBV28	TRBJ1-2	NA	few	TGTGCCAGCCTTCAGTTGGGGGCGACGATCTATGGCTACACCTTC	CASLQLGATIYGYTF
TRBV28	TRBJ2-7	NA	NA	TGTGCCAGCAGTTTCTGGGACCGCTCCTACGAGCAGTACTTC	CASSFWDRSYEQYF
TRBV7-9	TRBJ1-2	NA	once	TGTGCCAGCAGCTTAGCCGTGGCTGACCAGGAGACCTTC	CASSLAVADQETF
TRBV14	TRBJ1-4	TRBD1	few	TGTGCCAGCAGCCAAGAATCTTGGTCGGACAGGGCTGAAAAACTGTTTTTT	CASSQESWSDRAEKLFF
TRBV20-1	TRBJ2-5	TRBD2	NA	TGCTGTGCTAGAGTAACCGCGCTAGCGGGAGTTAGGGAGACCCAGTACTTC	CCARVTALAGVRETQYF
TRBV19	TRBJ2-7	NA	NA	TGTGCCAGTAGCCCTAGGACCCAAGGAGAGCAGTACTTC	CASSPRTQGEQYF
TRBV7-9	TRBJ2-1	TRBD1	many	TGTGCCAGCAGCTTGGGGCGACAGGGGGGCAGCAATGAGCAGTTCTTC	CASSLGRQGGSNEQFF
TRBV6-2/TRBV6-3	TRBJ2-5	NA	NA	TGTGCCAGCAGTTCCCTAGGGACCGCCATCGAGACCCAGTACTTC	CASSSLGTAIETQYF
TRBV28	TRBJ2-7	NA	many	TGTGCCAGCAGCCCCCGGGACACATCCTACGAGCAGTACTTC	CASSPRDTSYEQYF
TRBV7-8	TRBJ2-1	NA	NA	TGTGCCAGCAGCTTAGCGGGAAGAACCTACAATGAGCAGTTCTTC	CASSLAGRTYNEQFF
TRBV18	TRBJ2-5	TRBD2	few	TGTGCCAGCTCACCACCACGTTCCTCAAAAGGGCTAGCGGTCCAAGAGACCCAGTACTTC	CASSPPRSSKGLAVQETQYF
TRBV6-5	TRBJ1-1	NA	NA	TGTGCCAGCAGTTACCTTGGGTACAACACTGAAGCTTTCTTT	CASSYLGYNTEAFF
TRBV5-1	TRBJ2-7	TRBD2	NA	TGCGCCAGCAGCTGGGGACTAGCGGGATTCAACGAGCAGTACTTC	CASSWGLAGFNEQYF
TRBV25-1	TRBJ2-3	NA	few	TGTGCCAGCAGTGACAACATTATAGCGGCACACGCAGATACGCAGTATTTT	CASSDNIIAAHADTQYF
TRBV12-3/TRBV12-4	TRBJ2-5	TRBD1	NA	TGTGCCAGCAGTTACAGGGGCGGTTTTAGAGAGACCCAGTACTTC	CASSYRGGFRETQYF
TRBV12-5	TRBJ2-3	NA	NA	TGTGCTAGTGGTCTTACAGATACGAAGTATTTT	CASGLTDTKYF
TRBV7-2	TRBJ2-3	NA	few	TGTGCCAGCAGGATTACAGGCGGGGGCGATACGCAGTATTTT	CASRITGGGDTQYF
TRBV5-5	TRBJ2-3	TRBD2	NA	TGTGCCAGCAGCTTGTTGTCGACTAGCTTCTCCACAGATACGCAGTATTTT	CASSLLSTSFSTDTQYF
TRBV6-2/TRBV6-3	TRBJ2-1	TRBD2	NA	TGTGCCAGCAGTTACCCAGCGGGCGGGGGATACAATGAGCAGTTCTTC	CASSYPAGGGYNEQFF
TRBV28	TRBJ2-7	NA	few	TGTGCCAGCACCATTTTGGGGGAAGCCTACGAGCAGTACTTC	CASTILGEAYEQYF
TRBV5-1	TRBJ2-3	NA	many	TGCGCCAGCAGCTTGGTGACTTTCGGGAACACAGATACGCAGTATTTT	CASSLVTFGNTDTQYF
TRBV12-3/TRBV12-4	TRBJ2-1	NA	NA	TGTGCCAGCAGTTTAGACGGGAGCTTTAATGAGCAGTTCTTC	CASSLDGSFNEQFF
TRBV5-6	TRBJ2-2	NA	few	TGTGCCAGCAGCTTGCTACCCGGCGGGGCCGCGAACACCGGGGAGCTGTTTTTT	CASSLLPGGAANTGELFF
TRBV4-3	TRBJ2-7	TRBD1	many	TGCGCCAGCAGCCAAGAACAGGGGCCCTACGAGCAGTACTTC	CASSQEQGPYEQYF
TRBV12-3/TRBV12-4	TRBJ2-3	NA	NA	TGTGCCAGCACGTTCTCTTCGGGGGATACGCAGTATTTT	CASTFSSGDTQYF
TRBV27	TRBJ2-7	NA	few	TGTGCCAGCAGTTTCATTCCCCAGACTACCTACGAGCAGTACTTC	CASSFIPQTTYEQYF
TRBV4-2	TRBJ2-2	NA	NA	TGTGCCAGCAGCCAAAGATCTAGGACAGTCAACGGGGAGCTGTTTTTT	CASSQRSRTVNGELFF
TRBV9	TRBJ2-7	TRBD2	few	TGTGCCAGCAGCGCCGCGACTAGCGGGTCCCTCTTCGAGCAGTACTTC	CASSAATSGSLFEQYF
TRBV5-1	TRBJ2-7	NA	few	TGCGCCAGCAGCTTGATTCGGGACAAAGGGTTAAACTCCGAGCAGTACTTC	CASSLIRDKGLNSEQYF
TRBV9	TRBJ1-4	TRBD1	few	TGTGCCAGCAGCGCCGTCACAGGGGGCGGTGAAAAACTGTTTTTT	CASSAVTGGGEKLFF
TRBV15	TRBJ2-3	NA	many	TGTGCCACCAGCAGAGATGATGGATCCAGGTACACAGATACGCAGTATTTT	CATSRDDGSRYTDTQYF
TRBV7-8	TRBJ2-1	TRBD2	many	TGTGCCAGCAGCTTAGCCGCCCTAGCGGGAGGTTCCCTCTACAATGAGCAGTTCTTC	CASSLAALAGGSLYNEQFF
TRBV20-1	TRBJ2-5	TRBD1	few	TGCAGCGGGACAGGGCCCCCTAAAGAGACCCAGTACTTC	CSGTGPPKETQYF
TRBV27	TRBJ1-5	NA	NA	TGTGCCAGCAGTCTAAGCAGGAATAGCAATCAGCCCCAGCATTTT	CASSLSRNSNQPQHF
TRBV9	TRBJ2-3	TRBD2	many	TGTGCCAGCAGCCCCCGGGCTAGCGGGAGTAGCACAGATACGCAGTATTTT	CASSPRASGSSTDTQYF
TRBV7-9	TRBJ2-7	NA	many	TGTGCCAGCAGCTTAGAGGGACCAAGCTACGAGCAGTACTTC	CASSLEGPSYEQYF
TRBV29-1	TRBJ1-3	NA	few	TGCAGCGTGTGCCCCCTAGCTGGAAACACCATATATTTT	CSVCPLAGNTIYF
TRBV7-2	TRBJ1-1	NA	many	TGTGCCAGCAGCCCTAAAGCGGGGGTCGCTGAAGCTTTCTTT	CASSPKAGVAEAFF
TRBV4-1	TRBJ2-1	NA	NA	TGCGCCAGCAGCCAAGATTTGAGACCTTTCAATGAGCAGTTCTTC	CASSQDLRPFNEQFF
TRBV4-2	TRBJ2-1	TRBD2	NA	TGTGCCAGCAGCCAGGGCCTAGCGGGGGAGGGCTCCTACAATGAGCAGTTCTTC	CASSQGLAGEGSYNEQFF
TRBV3-1	TRBJ1-1	NA	NA	TGTGCCAGCACCTTTACGGGGAACACTGAAGCTTTCTTT	CASTFTGNTEAFF
TRBV18	TRBJ2-6	NA	NA	TGTGCCAGCTCACCACTTTGGGTCGCCAGGGGTGCATCCTTCTCTGGGGCCAACGTCCTGACTTTC	CASSPLWVARGASFSGANVLTF
TRBV28	TRBJ2-5	NA	many	TGTGCCAGCAGCCTTATCCGAGACAACCAAGAGACCCAGTACTTC	CASSLIRDNQETQYF
TRBV7-6	TRBJ2-5	TRBD2	NA	TGTGCCAGCAGCTTCCTCACTAGCGGGAGAGTGAGGGAGACCCAGTACTTC	CASSFLTSGRVRETQYF
TRBV4-3	TRBJ2-1	TRBD2	NA	TGCGCCAGCAGCCAGCTAGGGCAGAGCGGGAGCGAGAATGAGCAGTTCTTC	CASSQLGQSGSENEQFF